This T cell receptor beta chain was retrieved from a study of blood T cell repertoires in COVID-19. On the study more broadly: Samples of COVID-19 (acute and convalescent) were obtained from the United States, Italy and Spain. T cells, B-cell-depleted T cells, or PBMCs provided the cDNA or gDNA that served as material.

The CDR3 contains 17 residues. Trimming at V came to 4 bases and at J to 1 base, leaving 3 bases not matched to a gene. Looked up from germline, CDR1 is KGHDR and CDR2 is SFDVKD. As originally analysed: Amplifying reference gene primers gave estimates of nucleated cell counts. Sequencing was performed with immunoSEQ multiplex PCR; in TCRdb, only in-frame clones are kept and a portion is missing. The V and J calls and clone size come from that table; D and trimming were worked out from the DNA. The sample lists about 220,000 clones, under 90% occurring once. The source material was peripheral blood. This sequence was found in an older woman who had recovered from COVID-19. This chain connects TRBV24-1 to TRBJ2-1, with 13 bases aligning to TRBD2. The CDR3 DNA sequence: TGTGCCACCAGTGACCCGACTAGCGGGGGGTCCTACAATGAGCAGTTCTTC. It is translated as CATSDPTSGGSYNEQFF.